This TCR beta chain emerged from a study of T cells after yellow fever vaccination. Regarding the study as a whole: Clones from primary vaccination mostly reappeared after the booster (around 96% CD4, approximately 86% CD8). Some clonotypes, a small share, were shared between CD4 and CD8 compartments.

Trimming removed 5 bases at V and 7 bases at J, with 15 bases between. Germline values: CDR1 MNHEY, CDR2 SVGEGT. The CDR3 is 13 amino acids. In this sample, this clonotype turned up many times. No antigen is known for it. TCRdb reprocessed the 5' RACE reads with MiXCR, giving one entry per CDR3 protein. The table lists 85,000 to 100,000 distinct CDR3 sequences, 4.5% to 6% of them singletons, with over 40% in the top ten. The sequence derives from a young man who received the YFV17D yellow fever vaccine. V and J are TRBV6-2 or TRBV6-3 and TRBJ2-7, with D unresolved. The sequencing here drew on CD8+ T cells sorted from PBMCs, taken 10 days after the yellow fever booster vaccination. The CDR3 DNA follows: TGTGCCAGCAGTCGCACCAGGATCAGAGAGCAGTACGTC. Protein sequence: CASSRTRIREQYV.